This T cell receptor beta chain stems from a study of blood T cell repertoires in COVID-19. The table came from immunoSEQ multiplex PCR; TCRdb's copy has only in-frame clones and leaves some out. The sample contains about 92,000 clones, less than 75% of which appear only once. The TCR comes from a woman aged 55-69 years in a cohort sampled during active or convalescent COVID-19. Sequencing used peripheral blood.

The CDR3 loop is CASLRTGYNSPLHF. The DNA for the CDR3 is TGTGCCAGCCTCAGGACAGGCTATAATTCACCCCTCCACTTT. The genes are TRBV2 and TRBJ1-6; 7 bases fit TRBD1. The CDR3 consists of 14 residues. V lost 8 bases, J lost 3 bases, and 4 bases stayed unmatched. Germline loops: CDR1 SNHLY, CDR2 FYNNEI.